The 5 T cell receptor beta chains below all came from one sample that was sequenced in a study of OX40 agonist ivuxolimab in advanced cancers. TCRdb's copy holds only in-frame clones and misses some; the assay was immunoSEQ multiplex PCR. The data hold fewer than 25,000 clones, with about three quarters observed a single time. This specimen was CD4+ or CD8+ T cells sorted from blood, taken in a trial of the OX40 agonist ivuxolimab. These receptors came from an adult with an advanced solid tumor such as melanoma, head and neck, liver or kidney cancer.

Points on this clone: Other DNA variants within this sample encode the same CDR3. This rearrangement joins TRBV5-1 to TRBJ2-3; D is ambiguous. Germline CDR1 and CDR2: SGHRS and YFSETQ. Between the trimmed V and J ends, which lost 0 bases and 0 bases, there was a span of 5 bases. CDR3 length equals 14 residues. CDR3 bases: TGCGCCAGCAGCTTGGGGGCCAGCACAGATACGCAGTATTTT. It is translated as CASSLGASTDTQYF.

As for this clone: Within the sample, other DNA sequences also encode this same CDR3. The V and J genes are TRBV29-1 and TRBJ2-7; tentative D call: TRBD1 (6 bases). Deletions cut 4 bases from V and 2 bases from J, with 9 bases between. Germline V gene sequence: CDR1 SQVTM, CDR2 ANQGSEA. CDR3 size: 12 residues. CDR3 DNA sequence: TGCAGCGTTGGAACAGGGACCTACGAGCAGTACTTC. Amino acids: CSVGTGTYEQYF.

This clone rates as medium-sized. The J gene is TRBJ2-2, the V gene TRBV6-4; D could derive from TRBD1 or TRBD2 (5 bases each). The CDR3 consists of 14 residues. The germline V and J ends were trimmed by 8 bases and 3 bases, with 13 bases remaining between them. Looked up from germline, CDR1 is MRHNA and CDR2 is SNTAGT. DNA of the CDR3: TGTGCCAGCCGGGACGGACCTGACACCGGGGAGCTGTTTTTT. Its protein is CASRDGPDTGELFF.

The gene calls are TRBV28 and TRBJ1-5, with 7 bases fitting TRBD1. Trimming cost V 7 bases and J 3 bases; bases outside gene matches: 6. CDR3 length: 14 amino acids. The germline gives CDR1 MDHEN, CDR2 SYDVKM. CDR3 nucleotide sequence: TGTGCCAGCACCCCGGGACAGCCCAATCAGCCCCAGCATTTT. Protein: CASTPGQPNQPQHF.

The chain carries TRBV7-3 and TRBJ2-5; D is unclear. CDR3 length: 14 amino acids. From germline, CDR1 is SGHTA and CDR2 FQGTGA. Trimming cost V 2 bases and J 5 bases, with 12 bases left between them. The CDR3 loop reads CASSLAAARETQYF. In DNA, the CDR3 is TGTGCCAGCAGCTTAGCGGCGGCGCGGGAGACCCAGTACTTC.